These T cell receptor beta chains were read from a single sample in a study of blood T cell repertoires in COVID-19. Sequencing used immunoSEQ multiplex PCR; TCRdb keeps in-frame clones, though not all of them. The sample has some 260,000 clones, roughly nine tenths seen once. The sequenced sample consisted of peripheral blood. These receptors came from a man aged 18-30 years with active or convalescent COVID-19. The conserved cysteine and the conserved F or W are not part of the CDR3 here. Each record gives: J gene, V gene, CDR3 protein.

>TRBJ2-7|TRBV13
ASAIPRETGKEQY
>TRBJ2-1|TRBV29-1
SVPLAGGLVEQF
>TRBJ2-3|TRBV10-3
AISPGTSGSTDTQY
>TRBJ1-5|TRBV28
ASSFGTVDQPQH
>TRBJ2-2|TRBV18
ASSPLQGANTGELF
>TRBJ2-3|TRBV25-1
ASSRSTDTQY
>TRBJ2-7|TRBV11-3
ASSLGGDNYEQY
>TRBJ1-1|TRBV14
ASSQTGGRTEAF
>TRBJ2-7|TRBV6-2/TRBV6-3
ASSVGQSNEQY
>TRBJ1-1|TRBV30
AWSLGTGPTEAF
>TRBJ2-1|TRBV6-2/TRBV6-3
ASSPTGGDLSYNEQF
>TRBJ1-1|TRBV5-6
ASSPLYMNTEAF
>TRBJ2-1|TRBV13
ASSLGWDLAGEQF
>TRBJ2-7|TRBV18
ASSPLGLVSREQY
>TRBJ1-2|TRBV4-1
ASSQDLGGGYT
>TRBJ2-1|TRBV18
ASSSLVQGSNEQF
>TRBJ2-7|TRBV6-5
ASSFWGQGKDEQY
>TRBJ2-7|TRBV3-1/TRBV3-2
ASSRGGKGEQY
>TRBJ1-5|TRBV28
ASRRLWRHQPQH
>TRBJ1-4|TRBV18
ASSPPTTGGIEKLF
>TRBJ1-2|TRBV29-1
SVENDAGTGFNYGYT